The 28 T cell receptor beta chains given below trace back to one sample, sequenced in a study of cytomegalovirus exposure and HLA in healthy donors. The PCR ran on 60 Vbeta and 13 Jbeta primers. TCRdb's copy holds only in-frame clones and misses some; the assay was immunoSEQ multiplex PCR. The profile shows around 120,000 clones, about 80% of them singletons. The sample was PBMCs. The receptors come from a man aged 25 to 40 in good health and CMV-seronegative.

This clone was detected once. The V and J genes are TRBV28 and TRBJ2-2; TRBD2 matches 8 bases. The germline V gene encodes CDR1 MDHEN and CDR2 SYDVKM. Losses at the gene ends were 5 bases for V and 6 bases for J; bases not matched to a gene: 8. The CDR3 sequence is 15 residues long. CDR3 DNA sequence: TGTGCCAGCAGTAAGGGACTAGTTGGATCCGGGGAGCTGTTTTTT. As protein: CASSKGLVGSGELFF.

The CDR3 DNA follows: TGTGCCAGCAGCCAAGCGGCAAGGACTAGCGGGGCCAATGAGCAGTTCTTC. It yields the protein CASSQAARTSGANEQFF. The J gene is TRBJ2-1, the V gene TRBV4-2; TRBD2 matches at 12 bases. The germline V gene has CDR1 LGHNA and CDR2 YNFKEQ. The CDR3 sequence is 17 residues long. With 1 base clipped from V and 6 bases from J, the junction kept 7 bases outside the gene matches.

This clone appeared a few times. V is TRBV27 and J is TRBJ2-1; D perhaps matches TRBD2 (6 bases). V was pared by 2 bases and J by 0 bases, with 8 bases between. This CDR3 has 15 residues. Per germline, CDR1 MNHEY and CDR2 SMNVEV (reference sequence). CDR3 nucleotides: TGTGCCAGCAGTTTAGGAGGGAGCTCCTACAATGAGCAGTTCTTC. Its translation is CASSLGGSSYNEQFF.

The chain's CDR3 is CASSLDGWAGRSYEQYF. Written as DNA, the CDR3 is TGTGCCAGCAGCTTAGATGGGTGGGCAGGGCGCTCCTACGAGCAGTACTTC. The V call is TRBV7-8, the J call TRBJ2-7, with TRBD1 as a possible D gene (5 bases). CDR3 length: 17 amino acids. Trimming took off 1 base at V and 0 bases at J, with 16 bases between the two ends. Germline V gene data show CDR1 as SGHVS and CDR2 as FQNEAQ.

V is TRBV15 and J is TRBJ2-1; 11 nucleotides match TRBD2. The ends lost 4 bases at V and 7 bases at J; junction bases unmatched: 6. Germline assignment: CDR1 LNHNV and CDR2 YYDKDF (reference sequence). There are 15 residues in the CDR3. Written as DNA, the CDR3 is TGTGCCACCAGCATATGGACTAGCGGGCTGAATGAGCAGTTCTTC. It yields the protein CATSIWTSGLNEQFF.

This clone was detected only once. V usage is TRBV18 and J usage is TRBJ1-4, with 8 bases fitting TRBD1. Germline V lookup: CDR1 KGHSH, CDR2 LQKENI. V lost 6 bases to trimming and J lost 3 bases; unmatched junction nucleotides: 9. This CDR3 region has 16 residues. CDR3 DNA: TGTGCCAGCTCCCCCCGACAGGGGTCATCTAATGAAAAACTGTTTTTT. This translates into CASSPRQGSSNEKLFF.

This clone was counted only a few times. V usage is TRBV27 and J usage is TRBJ1-2, with unresolved D. In germline, CDR1 is MNHEY, CDR2 SMNVEV (reference sequence). Trimming removed 3 bases at V and 6 bases at J, with 14 bases between. CDR3 size: 14 residues. CDR3 DNA sequence: TGTGCCAGCAGTTTTAGGAGCGGAGAGAATGGCTACACCTTC. Its translation: CASSFRSGENGYTF.

V is TRBV6-1 and J is TRBJ2-7; D uncertain. CDR3 size: 13 residues. V was trimmed by 5 bases and J by 3 bases, leaving 11 bases between them. From germline, CDR1 is MNHNS and CDR2 SASEGT. The CDR3 bases are TGTGCCAGCAGTTTACCATCAGTCTACGAGCAGTACTTC. This sequence encodes CASSLPSVYEQYF.

This chain links TRBV19 with TRBJ1-5; 7 positions match TRBD1. Germline V gene data show CDR1 as LNHDA and CDR2 as SQIVND (reference sequence). The CDR3 runs 12 residues. V lost 10 bases and J lost 6; bases outside the gene matches: 6. DNA of the CDR3: TGTGCCACCACAGGGGTTGGTCAGCCCCAGCATTTT. It encodes CATTGVGQPQHF. Combining the CDR3 with reference TRBV19 and TRBJ1-5 gives the whole variable domain DGGITQSPKYLFRKEGQNVTLSCEQNLNHDAMYWYRQDPGQGLRLIYYSQIVNDFQKGDIAEGYSVSREKKESFPLTVTSAQKNPTAFYLCATTGVGQPQHFGDGTRLSIL.

The V gene is TRBV11-2, the J gene TRBJ1-2; D possibly corresponds to TRBD1 (6 bases). The germline V gene has CDR1 SGHAT and CDR2 FQNNGV. This CDR3 is built from 13 residues. V lost 1 base and J 7 bases, leaving 10 bases between the germline ends. The CDR3 spells CASSLAGDGGYTF. The CDR3 bases are TGTGCCAGCAGCTTAGCAGGGGATGGTGGCTACACCTTC.

This clone was detected only once. The chain is built from TRBV7-9 and TRBJ2-3; 10 positions match TRBD2. The V segment lost 1 base and the J segment 8 bases; nucleotides outside the gene matches: 12. Germline V CDR1 and CDR2: SEHNR, FQNEAQ (reference sequence). This CDR3 is 17 amino acids long. The CDR3 region is CASSLEFALAGVPTQYF. Here the CDR3 DNA reads TGTGCCAGCAGCTTAGAGTTTGCGCTAGCGGGAGTTCCTACGCAGTATTTT.

J is TRBJ2-1 and V is TRBV7-3, with D perhaps matching TRBD2 (6 bases). V was cut by 2 bases and J by 4 bases, with 12 bases left in between. This CDR3 spans 15 amino acids. Germline values: CDR1 SGHTA, CDR2 FQGTGA. CDR3 DNA: TGTGCCAGCAGCTTAGGTAGCGGCCAGTACAATGAGCAGTTCTTC. It encodes CASSLGSGQYNEQFF.

This sequence joins TRBV6-5 and TRBJ1-5; the D is unclear. V shed 0 bases and J shed 10 bases, with 10 bases lying between them. Germline CDR1 and CDR2: MNHEY and SVGAGI. The CDR3 is 13 residues long. The CDR3 coding sequence is TGTGCCAGCAGTTACTCGATCAGCGGACCCCAGCATTTT. This sequence encodes CASSYSISGPQHF.

The rearrangement joins TRBV6-5 to TRBJ1-3, with 7 positions matching TRBD1. The V gene end was trimmed by 6 bases and the J gene end by 3 bases; junction bases not matched to a gene: 5. Germline values: CDR1 MNHEY, CDR2 SVGAGI. CDR3 length: 14 residues. CDR3 nucleotide sequence: TGTGCCAGCAGCAGACAGGGAAGTGGAAACACCATATATTTT. This gives the protein CASSRQGSGNTIYF.

The V gene is TRBV30, the J gene TRBJ2-5, with TRBD1 as a possible D gene (7 bases). The CDR3 extends over 15 amino acids. Trimming pared 2 bases from V and 1 base from J, leaving 14 bases between. Germline V CDR1 and CDR2: GTSNPN, SVGIG (reference sequence). This chain's CDR3 is CAWSIPGGRQETQYF. CDR3 bases: TGTGCCTGGAGTATCCCAGGGGGGCGCCAAGAGACCCAGTACTTC. Using reference TRBV30 and TRBJ2-5 for the parts outside the CDR3, the full variable domain is SQTIHQWPATLVQPVGSPLSLECTVEGTSNPNLYWYRQAAGRGLQLLFYSVGIGQISSEVPQNLSASRPQDRQFILSSKKLLLSDSGFYLCAWSIPGGRQETQYFGPGTRLLVL.

This clone was seen only a few times. The chain couples TRBV19 to TRBJ2-5; possible D gene TRBD1, 6 bases. The CDR3 covers 15 residues. Trimming took off 5 bases at V and 2 bases at J, with 15 bases between the two ends. Per the germline V gene, CDR1 is LNHDA and CDR2 is SQIVND (reference sequence). The DNA for the CDR3 is TGTGCCAGTAGTTCTGACAGGTCGAAACAAGAGACCCAGTACTTC. It yields the protein CASSSDRSKQETQYF.

This clone was seen once. The DNA of the CDR3 is TGTGCCAGTAGTCTAAATACAGGGCTTAGCACAGATACGCAGTATTTT. Protein product: CASSLNTGLSTDTQYF. J is TRBJ2-3 and V is TRBV19, with D tentatively TRBD1 (6 bases). Germline loops: CDR1 LNHDA, CDR2 SQIVND (reference sequence). V lost 5 bases and J 0 bases, leaving 15 bases between the germline ends. This CDR3 is built from 16 residues.

This chain uses TRBV27 with TRBJ1-4; TRBD1 matches 7 bases. In germline, CDR1 is MNHEY, CDR2 SMNVEV (reference sequence). This CDR3 has 14 residues. V lost 4 bases and J lost 3; bases outside the gene matches: 2. CDR3 sequence: CASSWQGANEKLFF. In DNA form, the CDR3 reads TGTGCCAGCAGTTGGCAGGGGGCTAATGAAAAACTGTTTTTT.

J is TRBJ1-6 and V is TRBV6-6, with D unresolved. Trimming shortened V by 5 bases and J by 14 bases, and 13 bases separated the two germline ends. The CDR3 is 12 residues long. Per germline, CDR1 MNHNY and CDR2 SVGAGI (reference sequence). CDR3 in amino acids: CASSTLGGSLHF. The CDR3 region has the DNA TGTGCCAGCAGTACCCTAGGTGGGTCCCTCCACTTT.

The chain is built from TRBV13 and TRBJ1-4; D gene uncertain. The ends were cut back, 3 bases at V and 3 bases at J, with 20 bases in the middle. Germline CDR1 reads PRHDT; CDR2 reads FYEKMQ (reference sequence). CDR3 size: 18 residues. In DNA, the CDR3 is TGTGCCAGCAGCTTCCGGGATAGCACACTTTCGGCTAATGAAAAACTGTTTTTT. Translating gives CASSFRDSTLSANEKLFF.

The chain carries TRBV4-2 and TRBJ1-1, with 7 bases fitting TRBD1. CDR1 is LGHNA, CDR2 YNFKEQ, per germline. The CDR3 sequence is 13 residues long. With V trimmed by 2 bases and J by 5 bases, 2 bases remained unmatched. In DNA form, the CDR3 reads TGTGCCAGCAGCCAACCGACAGGGACTGAAGCTTTCTTT. Protein product: CASSQPTGTEAFF.

V gene TRBV28 combines with J gene TRBJ2-7; 10 nucleotides align to TRBD1. This CDR3 is 15 amino acids long. In germline, CDR1 is MDHEN, CDR2 SYDVKM. J was trimmed by 9 bases and V by 7 bases; bases with no gene match: 15. CDR3 loop: CASTPPRDRGVGQYF. As DNA, the CDR3 is TGTGCCAGCACCCCCCCCCGGGACAGGGGAGTGGGGCAGTACTTC.

The chain links TRBV9 to TRBJ2-1; D perhaps matches TRBD1 (6 bases). Germline loops: CDR1 SGDLS, CDR2 YYNGEE. The CDR3 is made up of 15 amino acids. The V gene lost 0 bases and the J gene lost 3 bases, with 10 bases spanning the gap. DNA for the CDR3: TGTGCCAGCAGCGTAGTTCAGGGGAGCTACAATGAGCAGTTCTTC. Its translation: CASSVVQGSYNEQFF.

This chain links TRBV11-1 with TRBJ2-7; TRBD2 matches 13 bases. Germline CDR1 and CDR2: SGHAT and FQDESV (reference sequence). The CDR3 contains 17 residues. The V segment lost 5 bases and the J segment 2 bases; nucleotides outside the gene matches: 9. The CDR3 sequence: CASSHQTSGGTPYEQYF. CDR3 nucleotides: TGTGCCAGCAGCCACCAGACTAGCGGGGGGACACCCTACGAGCAGTACTTC.

V and J are TRBV9 and TRBJ2-7; TRBD1 matches at 12 bases. Germline V gene lookup returns CDR1 SGDLS and CDR2 YYNGEE. Trimming cost V 4 bases and J 2 bases; bases outside gene matches: 4. The CDR3 covers 15 residues. CDR3 nucleotide sequence: TGTGCCAGCAGCCCCCGGGACAGGGGGCCCTACGAGCAGTACTTC. Translated, it gives CASSPRDRGPYEQYF. The whole variable domain, filled in from reference TRBV9 and TRBJ2-7, reads DSGVTQTPKHLITATGQRVTLRCSPRSGDLSVYWYQQSLDQGLQFLIQYYNGEERAKGNILERFSAQQFPDLHSELNLSSLELGDSALYFCASSPRDRGPYEQYFGPGTRLTVT.

The chain employs TRBV5-1 and TRBJ2-2; a possible D gene is TRBD1 (5 bases). This CDR3 region has 15 residues. V lost 3 bases, J lost 2 bases, and 11 bases lay in between. The V gene's germline CDR1 is SGHRS and CDR2 YFSETQ. The chain's CDR3 is CASSSIRVNTGELFF. The CDR3 region has the DNA TGCGCCAGCAGCTCTATCAGGGTAAACACCGGGGAGCTGTTTTTT.

The V call is TRBV5-6, the J call TRBJ2-2, with D unclear. Trimming took 2 bases from V and 5 from J, leaving 10 bases between them. Germline V lookup: CDR1 SGHDT, CDR2 YYEEEE. This CDR3 is 14 amino acids long. CDR3 in DNA: TGTGCCAGCAGCTTTGGTCCCACAACCGGGGAGCTGTTTTTT. Protein product: CASSFGPTTGELFF. Full variable domain (rest looked up from reference TRBV5-6 and TRBJ2-2): DAGVTQSPTHLIKTRGQQVTLRCSPKSGHDTVSWYQQALGQGPQFIFQYYEEEERQRGNFPDRFSGHQFPNYSSELNVNALLLGDSALYLCASSFGPTTGELFFGEGSRLTVL.

In this sample, this clone turned up a few times. The V gene is TRBV6-5, the J gene TRBJ1-1, with TRBD1 as a possible D gene (5 bases). This CDR3 has 11 residues. Germline CDR1 MNHEY, CDR2 SVGAGI. V shed 5 bases and J shed 6 bases, with 7 bases lying between them. The CDR3 loop is CASSGQSEAFF. CDR3 bases: TGTGCCAGCAGTGGACAATCTGAAGCTTTCTTT.